The 20 T cell receptor beta chains given below trace back to one sample, sequenced in a study of beta chain features in type 1 diabetes. The sequenced template was cDNA made from the entire isolated RNA. Sequencing was performed with immunoSEQ multiplex PCR; in TCRdb, only in-frame clones are kept and a portion is missing. The sample consists of some 150,000 clones, about 44% of them appearing once. The sequencing input was Tregs from blood. These TCRs come from a young man in good health.

This chain joins TRBV27 and TRBJ2-7; 8 bases fit TRBD2. J lost 3 bases, V lost 4 bases, and 8 bases had no gene match. The CDR3 has 15 amino acids. The germline V gene encodes CDR1 MNHEY and CDR2 SMNVEV (reference sequence). Written as DNA, the CDR3 is TGTGCCAGCAGTTCAATAGCGGGGTGGGACTACGAGCAGTACTTC. The encoded protein is CASSSIAGWDYEQYF.

The rearrangement links TRBV6-5 to TRBJ2-7; maybe TRBD1 (6 bases). This CDR3 is built from 15 residues. CDR1 is MNHEY and CDR2 is SVGAGI in the germline V gene. Trimming pared 0 bases from V and 5 bases from J, leaving 14 bases between. The CDR3 DNA sequence: TGTGCCAGCAGTTACTCGAGCGGCAGGGGAAACGAGCAGTACTTC. Its translation is CASSYSSGRGNEQYF.

The gene calls are TRBV7-9 and TRBJ2-7; D possibly corresponds to TRBD2 (6 bases). The DNA end lines up better with TRBJ2-5; the J call may be wrong. The CDR3 sequence is 14 residues long. Looked up from germline, CDR1 is SEHNR and CDR2 is FQNEAQ (reference sequence). CDR3 sequence: CASTPRGYQETQYF. The DNA of the CDR3 is TGTGCCAGCACCCCGCGGGGCTATCAAGAGACCCAGTACTTC.

This clone was detected once. V usage is TRBV4-3 and J usage is TRBJ2-1, with TRBD2 identical over 8 bases. With 0 bases clipped from V and 7 bases from J, the junction kept 8 bases outside the gene matches. The germline V gene has CDR1 LGHNA and CDR2 YSLEER. The length of the CDR3 is 16 residues. The CDR3 DNA reads TGCGCCAGCAGCCAAGATCTACTAGCGGTAGGGAATGAGCAGTTCTTC. The encoded protein is CASSQDLLAVGNEQFF.

This chain uses TRBV5-6 with TRBJ1-2; 7 bases line up with TRBD1. Germline lookup yields CDR1 SGHDT and CDR2 YYEEEE. The ends lost 4 bases at V and 4 bases at J; junction bases unmatched: 7. The CDR3 is 14 amino acids. CDR3 nucleotides: TGTGCCAGCAGCCGGGGACAGCGGCTCTATGGCTACACCTTC. Translated, it gives CASSRGQRLYGYTF.

With regard to this clone: Other DNA sequences from this sample encode an identical CDR3 as well. This chain links TRBV28 with TRBJ2-7; TRBD1 matches at 8 bases. The CDR3 is 14 residues long. J gave up 4 bases and V 2 bases, and 4 bases lay outside the gene matches. Germline V CDR1 and CDR2: MDHEN, SYDVKM. CDR3 DNA: TGTGCCAGCAGTTTAGCAGGGGGCAGGTACGAGCAGTACTTC. This translates into CASSLAGGRYEQYF.

The chain links TRBV10-3 to TRBJ1-3; a weak D match, TRBD1 (5 bases). V gave up 7 bases and J gave up 0 bases, with 10 bases separating them. The CDR3 sequence is 14 residues long. Germline V CDR1 and CDR2: ENHRY, SYGVKD. CDR3 sequence (DNA): TGTGCCATCACCCAGGGCCTCTCTGGAAACACCATATATTTT. This sequence encodes CAITQGLSGNTIYF.

J is TRBJ1-2 and V is TRBV19; possibly TRBD1 for D (6 bases). The CDR3 sequence is 15 residues long. Looked up from germline, CDR1 is LNHDA and CDR2 is SQIVND (reference sequence). V was trimmed by 0 bases and J by 0 bases, leaving 8 bases between them. CDR3 in DNA: TGTGCCAGTAGTATAGAGGGGACATCTAACTATGGCTACACCTTC. Protein sequence: CASSIEGTSNYGYTF.

The chain employs TRBV6-5 and TRBJ1-6; unclear D gene. Germline V gene lookup returns CDR1 MNHEY and CDR2 SVGAGI. There are 15 residues in the CDR3. Trimming removed 0 bases at V and 7 bases at J, with 10 bases between. The chain's CDR3 is CASSYSVQMNSPLHF. The DNA of the CDR3 is TGTGCCAGCAGTTACTCGGTACAGATGAATTCACCCCTCCACTTT.

This clone was observed a few times. The gene calls are TRBV14 and TRBJ2-2; D uncertain. This CDR3 has 13 residues. Trimming removed 4 bases from V and 6 bases from J, with 9 bases in between. The germline gives CDR1 SGHDN, CDR2 FVKESK. CDR3 sequence: CASSRQRPGELFF. CDR3 in DNA: TGTGCCAGCAGCCGCCAGAGGCCCGGGGAGCTGTTTTTT.

The V call is TRBV7-9, the J call TRBJ1-2; no clear D. Germline CDR1 and CDR2: SEHNR and FQNEAQ (reference sequence). The CDR3 has 15 residues. V lost 1 base, J lost 4 bases, and 13 bases lay in between. The CDR3: CASSLGFAGGYGYTF. The CDR3 nucleotides are TGTGCCAGCAGCTTAGGCTTTGCGGGCGGCTATGGCTACACCTTC.

The V and J genes are TRBV19 and TRBJ2-1, with 7 bases identical to TRBD1. Per germline, CDR1 LNHDA and CDR2 SQIVND (reference sequence). The CDR3 sequence is 20 residues long. With 4 bases clipped from V and 4 bases from J, the junction kept 22 bases outside the gene matches. The CDR3 loop reads CASSRTGAPLARFIYNEQFF. In DNA, the CDR3 is TGTGCCAGTAGTAGAACAGGGGCCCCCCTAGCTCGCTTCATTTACAATGAGCAGTTCTTC.

The rearrangement uses TRBV28 and TRBJ1-4; TRBD1 matches at 11 bases. The CDR3 length is 16 residues. Losses at the gene ends were 7 bases for V and 4 bases for J; bases not matched to a gene: 8. From germline, CDR1 is MDHEN and CDR2 SYDVKM. Here the CDR3 DNA reads TGTGCCAGCAACGAAGGGACAGGGGGATTTAATGAAAAACTGTTTTTT. Translated: CASNEGTGGFNEKLFF.

The chain joins TRBV27 to TRBJ2-3; 14 positions agree with TRBD2. Trimming took 6 bases from V and 1 from J; bases not matched to a gene: 6. This CDR3 is 17 amino acids long. Germline CDR1 is MNHEY and CDR2 is SMNVEV (reference sequence). The CDR3 DNA follows: TGTGCCAGCAGCTTGGGACTAGCGGGAGTTGGCACAGATACGCAGTATTTT. This sequence encodes CASSLGLAGVGTDTQYF.

The rearrangement joins TRBV18 to TRBJ2-7, with TRBD1 identical over 7 bases. Per the germline V gene, CDR1 is KGHSH and CDR2 is LQKENI. The ends lost 5 bases at V and 6 bases at J; junction bases unmatched: 10. CDR3 length: 14 residues. In DNA, the CDR3 is TGTGCCAGCTCATCCACAGGGGTCTGGTCCGAGCAGTACTTC. Residues: CASSSTGVWSEQYF.

This clone occurred a few times. The chain combines TRBV4-2 with TRBJ2-1, with TRBD1 matching 9 bases. Per germline, CDR1 LGHNA and CDR2 YNFKEQ. Trimming took 5 bases from V and 1 from J; bases not matched to a gene: 6. The CDR3 contains 16 residues. CDR3 residues: CASSTLGQGSYNEQFF. DNA for the CDR3: TGTGCCAGCAGCACCCTGGGACAGGGATCCTACAATGAGCAGTTCTTC.

The V call is TRBV18, the J call TRBJ2-7, with 10 bases fitting TRBD1. V dropped 3 bases and J dropped 5; count of bases not matched to a gene: 4. The CDR3 is made up of 14 amino acids. Germline V gene data show CDR1 as KGHSH and CDR2 as LQKENI. The CDR3 loop is CASSPRQGAHEQYF. DNA for the CDR3: TGTGCCAGCTCACCGAGACAGGGGGCCCACGAGCAGTACTTC.

This chain uses TRBV27 with TRBJ1-5, with no clear D. CDR1 and CDR2 from the germline V gene are MNHEY and SMNVEV (reference sequence). The CDR3 is made up of 13 amino acids. V was trimmed by 5 bases and J by 3 bases, leaving 8 bases between them. The CDR3 nucleotides are TGTGCCAGCAGTCCCGTTCTCAATCAGCCCCAGCATTTT. It is translated as CASSPVLNQPQHF.

This clone came up a few times. V and J are TRBV18 and TRBJ2-1; 14 bases align to TRBD2. Germline CDR1 reads KGHSH; CDR2 reads LQKENI. The CDR3 spans 17 residues. The trim removed 4 bases at V and 5 bases at J, leaving 7 bases unmatched. Here the CDR3 DNA reads TGTGCCAGCTCACTGGGGACTAGCGGGGGAGCAAACAATGAGCAGTTCTTC. Translation: CASSLGTSGGANNEQFF.

The chain uses TRBV30 and TRBJ1-1; a possible D gene is TRBD1 (5 bases). Germline V CDR1 and CDR2: GTSNPN, SVGIG (reference sequence). Trimming took 2 bases from V and 0 from J, leaving 7 bases between them. The CDR3 is 13 residues long. CDR3 in amino acids: CAWSRQMNTEAFF. The CDR3 nucleotides are TGTGCCTGGAGTAGACAGATGAACACTGAAGCTTTCTTT. Full variable domain (missing parts from reference TRBV30 and TRBJ1-1): SQTIHQWPATLVQPVGSPLSLECTVEGTSNPNLYWYRQAAGRGLQLLFYSVGIGQISSEVPQNLSASRPQDRQFILSSKKLLLSDSGFYLCAWSRQMNTEAFFGQGTRLTVV.